This T cell receptor beta chain is from a study of T-cell memory formation after mild COVID-19. The CDR3 consists of 15 residues. V lost 8 bases, J lost 2 bases, and 13 bases stayed unmatched. Germline assignment: CDR1 SGHRS and CDR2 YFSETQ. The sample holds a few counts of this clonotype. In TCRdb, the 5' RACE reads were re-called with MiXCR into one record per CDR3 protein. The sample includes nearly 350,000 distinct CDR3 sequences, 10% to 15% seen only once; the top ten take 20% to 25%. The receptor was isolated from a man aged 18 to 30 who had mild COVID-19 (a few samples of this study predate the infection). Cell type and time point are not known. The chain carries TRBV5-1 and TRBJ2-7; 7 nucleotides match TRBD1. The sequencing input was PBMCs or a T cell subset sorted from them (not recorded which). The CDR3 bases are TGCGCCAGGAACCTGACAGGGTTAAGGACCTACGAGCAGTACTTC. This encodes CARNLTGLRTYEQYF.